This T cell receptor beta chain was identified during a study of cytomegalovirus exposure and HLA in healthy donors. Regarding this clone: Its antigen is currently unknown.

PCR used 60 Vbeta primers and 13 Jbeta primers. Original analysis: The count from a later analysis was 79 million or so unique TCR beta chains, 9 million to 12 million of them shared. Clones were read by immunoSEQ multiplex PCR, and TCRdb kept only the in-frame ones, dropping some. V and J calls and clone size come straight from that table; D and trimming were deduced from the DNA. Its table records about 140,000 clones. The CDR3 runs 13 residues. The germline V gene has CDR1 KGHSH and CDR2 LQKENI. Trimming removed 6 bases at V and 4 bases at J, with 12 bases between. Study results and caveats: Among TCR beta chains of equal frequency, HLA-associated ones were more clonally expanded in a later analysis.

Specimen: PBMCs. This chain uses TRBV18 with TRBJ1-1, with D tentatively TRBD1 (5 bases). The TCR was taken from a woman under 30 in good health and CMV-seronegative. CDR3 sequence reads: CASSEGVSTEAFF. The CDR3 DNA follows: TGTGCCAGCTCCGAAGGGGTTAGCACTGAAGCTTTCTTT.